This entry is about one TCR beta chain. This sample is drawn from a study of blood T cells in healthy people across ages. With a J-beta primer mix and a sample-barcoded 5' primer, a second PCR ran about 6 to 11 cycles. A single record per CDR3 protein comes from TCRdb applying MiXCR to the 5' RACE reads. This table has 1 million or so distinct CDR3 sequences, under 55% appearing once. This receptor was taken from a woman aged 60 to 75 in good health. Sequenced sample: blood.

CDR3 coding DNA: TGTGCCAGCAGTGAAGGCGGAGGGAACTACGAGCAGTACTTC. Amino acid sequence: CASSEGGGNYEQYF. The chain uses TRBV6-1 and TRBJ2-7; perhaps TRBD2 as D (6 bases). The germline V gene encodes CDR1 MNHNS and CDR2 SASEGT. Deletions cut 1 base from V and 3 bases from J, with 10 bases between. The CDR3 is 14 residues long.